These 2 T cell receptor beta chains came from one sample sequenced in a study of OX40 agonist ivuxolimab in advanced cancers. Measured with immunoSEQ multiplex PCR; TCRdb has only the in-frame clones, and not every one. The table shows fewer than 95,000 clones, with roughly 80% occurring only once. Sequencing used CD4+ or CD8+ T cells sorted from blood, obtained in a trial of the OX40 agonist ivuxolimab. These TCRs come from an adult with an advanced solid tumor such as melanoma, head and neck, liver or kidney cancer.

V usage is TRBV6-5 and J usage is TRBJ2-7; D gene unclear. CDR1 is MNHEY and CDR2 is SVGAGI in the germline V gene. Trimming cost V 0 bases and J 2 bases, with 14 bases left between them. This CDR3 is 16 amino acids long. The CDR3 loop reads CASSYSSGRATYEQYF. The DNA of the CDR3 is TGTGCCAGCAGTTACTCGAGTGGACGAGCGACCTACGAGCAGTACTTC.

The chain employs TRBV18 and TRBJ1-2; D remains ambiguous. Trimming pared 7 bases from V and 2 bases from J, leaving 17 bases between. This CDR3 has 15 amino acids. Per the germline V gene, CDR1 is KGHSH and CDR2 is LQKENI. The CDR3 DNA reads TGTGCCAGCTTGTCCCCGGGCAGGACCAACTATGGCTACACCTTC. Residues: CASLSPGRTNYGYTF.